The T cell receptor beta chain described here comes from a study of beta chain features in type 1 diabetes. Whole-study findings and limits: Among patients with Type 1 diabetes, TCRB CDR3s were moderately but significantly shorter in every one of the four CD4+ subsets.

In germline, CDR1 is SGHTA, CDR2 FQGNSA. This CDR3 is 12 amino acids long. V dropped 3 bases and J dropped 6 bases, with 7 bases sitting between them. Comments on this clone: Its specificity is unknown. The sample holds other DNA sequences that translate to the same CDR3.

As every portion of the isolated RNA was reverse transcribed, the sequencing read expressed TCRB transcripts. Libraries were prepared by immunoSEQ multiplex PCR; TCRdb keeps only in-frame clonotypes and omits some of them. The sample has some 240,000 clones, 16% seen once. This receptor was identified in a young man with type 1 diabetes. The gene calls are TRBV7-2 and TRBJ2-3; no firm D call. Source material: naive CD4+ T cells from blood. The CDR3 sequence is CASSFQGDTQYF. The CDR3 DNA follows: TGTGCCAGCAGCTTTCAAGGGGATACGCAGTATTTT.